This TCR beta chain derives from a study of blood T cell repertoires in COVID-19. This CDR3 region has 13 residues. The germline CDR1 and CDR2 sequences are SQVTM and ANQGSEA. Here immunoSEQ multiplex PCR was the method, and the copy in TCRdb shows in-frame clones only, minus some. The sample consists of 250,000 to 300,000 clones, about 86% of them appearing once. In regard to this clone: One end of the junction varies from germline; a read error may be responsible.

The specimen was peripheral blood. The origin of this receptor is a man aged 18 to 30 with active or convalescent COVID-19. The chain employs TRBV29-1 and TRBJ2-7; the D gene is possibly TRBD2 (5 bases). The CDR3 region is CSVEGNGVHEQYF. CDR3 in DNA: TGCAGCGTCGAAGGGAACGGGGTCCACGAGCAGTACTTC.